This T cell receptor beta chain was obtained from a study of blood T cell repertoires in COVID-19. Study as a whole: Sites across the United States, Italy and Spain contributed samples from acute and convalescent COVID-19. Sample material is recorded as cDNA or gDNA derived from T cells, B-cell-depleted T cells, or PBMCs.

CDR3 size: 16 residues. V lost 8 bases to trimming and J lost 5 bases; unmatched junction nucleotides: 16. Looked up from germline, CDR1 is MDHEN and CDR2 is SYDVKM. Profiling relied on immunoSEQ multiplex PCR, and the TCRdb table lists in-frame clones only, not all of them. The table includes 200,000 to 250,000 clones, around 80% detected once. This receptor was taken from a woman in her twenties or thirties with COVID-19, enrolled during active disease. The rearrangement uses TRBV28 and TRBJ2-5, with TRBD1 matching 8 bases. Sequences were obtained from peripheral blood. The CDR3 nucleotides are TGTGCCAGCTCCTATTTCAGGGGGCGAGGGGGCGAGACCCAGTACTTC. It encodes CASSYFRGRGGETQYF.